This T cell receptor (beta chain) was identified during a study of cytomegalovirus exposure and HLA in healthy donors. Study observations and caveats: CMV serostatus was the sole immune exposure information available.

PCR employed 60 Vbeta and 13 Jbeta primers. The repertoire was sequenced with immunoSEQ multiplex PCR; TCRdb's copy has only in-frame clones and lacks some. The sample includes around 44,000 clones. The CDR3 length is 14 residues. Germline CDR1 and CDR2: MDHEN and SYDVKM. The germline V and J ends were trimmed by 2 bases and 4 bases, with 11 bases remaining between them. A remark on this clone: Its specificity is unknown.

The V and J genes are TRBV28 and TRBJ1-2, with a tentative D call TRBD1 (5 bases). The sample comprised PBMCs. This receptor was taken from a male donor in good health and CMV-seropositive. The CDR3 is CASSLVARGYGYTF. In nucleotides, the CDR3 is TGTGCCAGCAGTTTAGTGGCAAGGGGCTATGGCTACACCTTC.